This TCR beta chain was captured by sequencing in a study of blood T cells in healthy people across ages. Then a second PCR, running roughly 7 to 12 cycles, was carried out with a sample-barcoded 5' primer and a J-beta primer mix. Each CDR3 protein gets one entry after TCRdb re-called the 5' RACE reads with MiXCR. There are hundreds of thousands of distinct CDR3 sequences in the sample; around 49% occur only once, and around 32% lies in the top ten. General study points: It was the long-lived donors that had more naive CD4+ cells and higher diversity than aged donors. Naive T cell percentage strongly correlated with TCR beta diversity.

No fewer than 5.5 micrograms of total RNA were isolated from every sample. The CDR3 is 16 residues long. CDR1 and CDR2 (germline): LNHNV, YYDKDF (reference sequence). V lost 3 bases and J 1 base, leaving 14 bases between the germline ends. In this sample, this clonotype turned up a few times. The antigen is unknown. The chain employs TRBV15 and TRBJ2-3; either TRBD1 or TRBD2 may supply D (5 bases each). The material sequenced was blood. The receptor was derived from a woman aged 55-70 years in good health. This CDR3 reads CATSRGGRGGTDTQYF. CDR3 sequence (DNA): TGTGCCACCAGCAGGGGCGGCAGAGGGGGCACAGATACGCAGTATTTT.